These 2 T cell receptor beta chains originate from one sample sequenced in a study of blood T cells in healthy people across ages (dated by TCRdb to the mid-2010s). The library was prepared using 5' RACE. Data came from an Illumina HiSeq 2500. A second PCR of roughly 6 to 11 cycles was run with a J-beta primer mix and a sample-barcoded 5' primer. TCRdb took the public reads, trimmed them with fastp at Q25, ran MiXCR for clone calling and kept in-frame beta chains. Every entry covers one CDR3 protein and lists the most common genes and DNA from its rows. A total of over 1,300,000 distinct CDR3 sequences appear in this sample, roughly 64% of them only once. In total, the top ten clones hold 5% to 7% of the sample. Sequenced material: blood. The receptors here all came from a man aged 18-30 years in good health.

The rearrangement links TRBV3-1 to TRBJ2-7, with 7 nucleotides matching TRBD2. V lost 4 bases to trimming and J lost 2 bases; unmatched junction nucleotides: 14. This CDR3 region has 17 residues. The germline gives CDR1 LGHDT, CDR2 YNNKEL (reference sequence). CDR3 in amino acids: CASSRMLGSGQAYEQYF. For the CDR3, the DNA is TGTGCCAGCAGCCGGATGTTAGGTAGCGGGCAAGCCTACGAGCAGTACTTC.

This clonotype was seen a handful of times. This sequence joins TRBV12-3 or TRBV12-4 and TRBJ1-2; weak D call: TRBD1 (5 bases). The CDR3 runs to 13 residues. Trimming pared 4 bases from V and 6 bases from J, leaving 12 bases between. DNA for the CDR3: TGTGCCAGCAGTTCCTGGGGGTTCGATGGCTACACCTTC. Its translation: CASSSWGFDGYTF.